The next 17 T cell receptor beta chains were all read from a single sample in a study of graft-versus-host responses after intestinal transplantation (dated by TCRdb to about 2021). The label giving this sample's time point can be read as: cells obtained before transplantation from donor or recipient. The library was made by the immunoSEQ multiplex PCR assay. TCRdb provides this immuneACCESS table in a form limited to in-frame rearrangements. Some clones are lacking; in checked studies, under half of them reflect an unresolved V gene, and why the rest are absent is not known. The sample table contains 70,000 to 95,000 clones; only one count was recorded for roughly 91% of them. The ten largest clones add up to around 1.1% of the sample. No antigen has been identified for these receptors. The sample was unstimulated CD8+ T cells sorted from spleen or lymph node cells, taken before transplant. All receptors come from a human donor who was the organ donor for an intestinal transplant.

The gene calls are TRBV23-1 and TRBJ1-2; 10 positions agree with TRBD1. TRBV23-1 is given ORF status, its function remaining uncertain. V shed 7 bases, J shed 7 bases, and the junction held 9 bases outside the gene matches. The length of the CDR3 is 14 residues. The CDR3 coding sequence is TGCGCCAGCAAGGACAGGGGGTTCAGTAGTGGCTACACCTTC. Residues: CASKDRGFSSGYTF.

The chain joins TRBV5-8 to TRBJ2-7; weak D call: TRBD1 (6 bases). V gave up 4 bases and J gave up 2 bases, with 10 bases separating them. Germline CDR1 SGHTS, CDR2 YDEGEE. The CDR3 is 13 residues long. CDR3 sequence reads: CASSVQGAYEQYF. The CDR3 DNA reads TGTGCCAGCAGCGTACAGGGAGCCTACGAGCAGTACTTC.

The chain links TRBV7-9 to TRBJ1-1, with D unclear. Germline-derived CDR1 and CDR2 are SEHNR and FQNEAQ (reference sequence). The CDR3 is 15 residues long. V lost 3 bases, J lost 1 base, and 12 bases lay in between. CDR3 in amino acids: CASSLISSGNTEAFF. DNA for the CDR3: TGTGCCAGCAGCTTGATTTCTTCGGGGAACACTGAAGCTTTCTTT.

The chain joins TRBV4-1 to TRBJ1-4, with D perhaps matching TRBD1 (5 bases). CDR3 size: 15 residues. Trimming left V 6 bases short and J 0 bases short, with 11 bases between. Germline loops: CDR1 MGHRA, CDR2 YSYEKL. The CDR3 bases are TGCGCCAGCAGTCCTGGGGGGGCAACTAATGAAAAACTGTTTTTT. Encoded protein: CASSPGGATNEKLFF.

The rearrangement links TRBV9 to TRBJ2-7, with TRBD2 identical over 13 bases. With 0 bases clipped from V and 3 bases from J, the junction kept 18 bases outside the gene matches. Germline values: CDR1 SGDLS, CDR2 YYNGEE. CDR3 length: 21 amino acids. The CDR3: CASSVDGKGGLAGLQNYEQYF. In DNA, the CDR3 is TGTGCCAGCAGCGTAGATGGGAAAGGGGGACTAGCGGGACTCCAAAACTACGAGCAGTACTTC.

This chain uses TRBV27 with TRBJ2-7; D remains ambiguous. V was trimmed by 3 bases and J by 2 bases, leaving 11 bases between them. There are 14 residues in the CDR3. CDR1 is MNHEY, CDR2 SMNVEV, per germline (reference sequence). The CDR3 DNA follows: TGTGCCAGCAGTTTCGTAGGTGGAGCCTACGAGCAGTACTTC. Residues: CASSFVGGAYEQYF.

The V gene is TRBV6-5, the J gene TRBJ1-5, with D unclear. Trimming left V 4 bases short and J 8 bases short, with 12 bases between. The germline V gene has CDR1 MNHEY and CDR2 SVGAGI. This CDR3 is built from 13 residues. This CDR3 reads CASSLNAGKPQHF. In DNA form, the CDR3 reads TGTGCCAGCAGTTTGAATGCGGGAAAGCCCCAGCATTTT.

The rearrangement uses TRBV6-5 and TRBJ2-1, with D possibly matching TRBD2 (6 bases). Germline V gene lookup returns CDR1 MNHEY and CDR2 SVGAGI. CDR3 length: 14 amino acids. V was shortened by 0 bases and J by 7 bases, with 10 bases between the two germline ends. Written as DNA, the CDR3 is TGTGCCAGCAGTTACTCCGGGGGAAGGAATGAGCAGTTCTTC. Encoded protein: CASSYSGGRNEQFF.

This clone was recorded a few times. The V and J genes are TRBV7-3 and TRBJ2-3, with 8 bases that match TRBD2. CDR3 length: 14 residues. The junction had 4 bases not matched to a gene; V was cut back by 2 bases and J by 6 bases. CDR1 is SGHTA and CDR2 is FQGTGA in the germline V gene. The DNA for the CDR3 is TGTGCCAGCAGCTTAGTTGGCGGGGGGGATACGCAGTATTTT. Translation gives CASSLVGGGDTQYF.

The CDR3 coding sequence is TGTGCCAGTAGCTGGGACTGGTCCGGTAGTGAGCAGTTCTTC. Its protein is CASSWDWSGSEQFF. The chain carries TRBV19 and TRBJ2-1, with D tentatively TRBD2 (6 bases). Trimming took 6 bases from V and 9 from J, leaving 18 bases between them. The CDR3 extends over 14 amino acids. Germline V gene lookup returns CDR1 LNHDA and CDR2 SQIVND (reference sequence).

The rearrangement joins TRBV6-5 to TRBJ1-1, with a possible D match to TRBD1 (5 bases). The CDR3 runs to 15 residues. The germline V and J ends were trimmed by 2 bases and 0 bases, with 10 bases remaining between them. CDR1 and CDR2 from the germline V gene are MNHEY and SVGAGI. CDR3 amino acids: CASSYPAQVNTEAFF. The CDR3 DNA follows: TGTGCCAGCAGTTACCCCGCACAGGTGAACACTGAAGCTTTCTTT.

This chain joins TRBV19 and TRBJ2-1; D perhaps matches TRBD2 (5 bases). The CDR3 spans 14 residues. Looked up from germline, CDR1 is LNHDA and CDR2 is SQIVND (reference sequence). The V and J ends lost 6 bases and 0 bases respectively, with 9 bases between them. The CDR3 bases are TGTGCCAGTAGGTTAGGGAGCTCCTACAATGAGCAGTTCTTC. Protein: CASRLGSSYNEQFF.

V gene TRBV27 combines with J gene TRBJ2-7, with 9 bases lining up with TRBD2. There are 15 residues in the CDR3. V shed 4 bases and J 0 bases; nucleotides not matched to a gene: 4. Germline V gene sequence: CDR1 MNHEY, CDR2 SMNVEV (reference sequence). The DNA for the CDR3 is TGTGCCAGCAGTTGGGAGACTAGCGGCTCCTACGAGCAGTACTTC. This encodes CASSWETSGSYEQYF.

The J gene is TRBJ1-2, the V gene TRBV19, with TRBD1 as a possible D gene (6 bases). CDR1 is LNHDA, CDR2 SQIVND, per germline (reference sequence). The V gene lost 4 bases and the J gene lost 2 bases, with 17 bases spanning the gap. This CDR3 is 16 amino acids long. The CDR3 here is CASSTTGGWGNYGYTF. CDR3 nucleotides: TGTGCCAGTAGTACGACAGGAGGATGGGGGAACTATGGCTACACCTTC.

V usage is TRBV19 and J usage is TRBJ2-7; 9 nucleotides agree with TRBD2. This CDR3 is built from 15 residues. Unmatched junction bases numbered 7, after V lost 5 bases and J lost 2 bases. CDR1 and CDR2 (germline): LNHDA, SQIVND (reference sequence). This CDR3 is CASSAASGATYEQYF. The CDR3 nucleotides are TGTGCCAGTAGTGCTGCTAGCGGGGCAACCTACGAGCAGTACTTC.

The chain joins TRBV11-3 to TRBJ2-7, with TRBD2 identical over 14 bases. The germline gives CDR1 SGHNT, CDR2 YENEEA. The CDR3 loop spans 15 amino acids. V dropped 2 bases and J dropped 7; count of bases not matched to a gene: 4. CDR3 nucleotide sequence: TGTGCCAGCAGCTTACCGGGACTAGCGGGGGAGGAGCAGTACTTC. Its translation: CASSLPGLAGEEQYF.

This chain connects TRBV4-1 to TRBJ1-2, with D possibly being TRBD1 (6 bases). The CDR3 is 13 residues long. V gave up 10 bases and J gave up 6 bases, with 18 bases separating them. Germline loops: CDR1 MGHRA, CDR2 YSYEKL. The CDR3 here is CATKGDGGDGYTF. CDR3 nucleotides: TGCGCCACCAAGGGGGACGGGGGGGATGGCTACACCTTC.